This T cell receptor (beta chain) was recovered during a study of cytomegalovirus exposure and HLA in healthy donors. Points from the study as a whole: Reports credit the classifier with highly specific, highly sensitive diagnosis of cytomegalovirus status. Across HLA loci, a later analysis found differing TCR association rates, with DRB1 most and HLA-C fewest.

A remark on this clone: As yet, its antigen is unknown.

The PCR made use of 60 Vbeta and 13 Jbeta primers. In the study's own analysis: As a later analysis found, there were 70 million to 90 million unique TCR beta chains, of which around 10 million were shared. The data were produced by immunoSEQ multiplex PCR, yet TCRdb's version contains in-frame clones alone and is incomplete. That table gives V, J and clone size, and the DNA gave D and trimming. The table records over 100,000 clones, roughly 76% of them present only once. The CDR3 length is 13 residues. The V end was cut by 1 base, the J end by 6 bases, with 10 bases between. The V gene's germline CDR1 is SGHNT and CDR2 YENEEA. At collection, donors were nominally healthy, but unrecorded immune exposures were probable.

This clonotype was sampled from a man aged 25 to 40 in good health and CMV-seronegative. V is TRBV11-3 and J is TRBJ2-7; no definite D call. Source material: PBMCs. The DNA of the CDR3 is TGTGCCAGCAGCTTAGTATCGGGTGCCGAGCAGTACTTC. This encodes CASSLVSGAEQYF.